This T cell receptor beta chain appears in the sequencing data of a study of type 1 regulatory T cells (dated by TCRdb to the early 2020s). As for the study more broadly: The study characterized an in vitro protocol that generated a Tr1-enriched, alloantigen-specific CD4 T cell product named T-allo10. T-allo10 was being tested clinically in patients with hematological malignancies who were undergoing allogeneic hematopoietic stem cell transplantation.

V drops 7 bases and J drops 4 bases, leaving 16 bases in between. CDR1 and CDR2, looked up from the germline V gene, are SNHLY and FYNNEI. Its CDR3 holds 14 amino acids, cysteine through phenylalanine. Kept here is only the CDR3 DNA, which spans 42 bases and is read in frame from base 1. About this clonotype itself: What this receptor recognizes is not known. The sample holds no much larger clone one base away, and base qualities are not on file.

According to the description, T-allo10 cells that came from the donor were anergic, were specific for host alloantigens, and could carry out alloantigen-specific suppression. TCRdb names Illumina MiSeq as the instrument used. Using fastp trimming at Q25 and MiXCR clonotype assembly, TCRdb reanalyzed the public sequencing data and kept in-frame beta chains. For every CDR3 protein sequence, its rows merge into one entry that carries the most common genes and DNA. Recorded for this sample are about 24,000 distinct CDR3 sequences; about two thirds of them occurred a single time. Jointly, the top ten make up 13% to 15% of the sample.

Sequenced: cultured T cells, either the whole culture or a sorted T cell fraction (not recorded which). In the paper's terms, the cell subset or site label means: Tr1-enriched cell product generated in vitro against host alloantigens. This TCR derives from a human donor in good health. The rearrangement joined TRBV2 to TRBJ1-1; the D gene cannot be named for sure. CDR3 region: CASIPVAVSTEAFF. At the DNA level, the sequence is TGTGCCAGCATCCCCGTGGCTGTGAGCACTGAAGCTTTCTTT.